This T cell receptor beta chain was captured by sequencing in a study of blood T cell repertoires in COVID-19. Per the germline V gene, CDR1 is SGDLS and CDR2 is YYNGEE. The CDR3 consists of 17 residues. J gave up 4 bases and V 0 bases, and 10 bases lay outside the gene matches. Repertoires were generated with immunoSEQ multiplex PCR, while TCRdb's copy carries only in-frame clones and drops some. Among 200,000 or so clones, around 85% were seen once, and the ten largest hold under 2.5%. The chain links TRBV9 to TRBJ1-1; 9 bases align to TRBD1. Sequencing input: peripheral blood. The clonotype comes from an older man with active or convalescent COVID-19. This chain's CDR3 is CASSVDPGQGIATEAFF. The CDR3 DNA reads TGTGCCAGCAGCGTAGACCCGGGACAGGGAATTGCCACTGAAGCTTTCTTT.